One TCR beta chain is described in this entry. As yet, its antigen is unknown. The V and J ends lost 6 bases and 5 bases, in that order; junction bases with no gene match: 5. The CDR3 has 14 residues. These data belong to a study of post-analysis software for immune sequencing data. Overall study results and limits: Elevated frequency relative to controls characterized several TRBV segments in patients, TRBV5-6, TRBV5-1 and TRBV20-1 among them. Compared against controls, patients with multiple sclerosis displayed significantly lower normalized Chao1 diversity.

Tagging with unique molecular identifiers was a feature of the TCR beta cDNA libraries. cDNA molecules numbering around 450,000 came from approximately 0.91 to 9.4 million T cells. TCRdb re-called the PCR reads through MiXCR, storing one row per CDR3 protein. The data show hundreds of thousands of distinct CDR3 sequences, over 35% seen once. The sequence derives from a girl aged 5 to 17 with multiple sclerosis. The sequenced sample was blood. The chain uses TRBV12-3 or TRBV12-4 and TRBJ1-2, with 11 bases that match TRBD1. The CDR3 loop reads CASRDRGLLYGYTF. The CDR3 DNA reads TGTGCCAGCAGGGACAGGGGGCTCCTATATGGCTACACCTTC.